This TCR beta chain derives from a study of OX40 agonist ivuxolimab in advanced cancers. Study overall: Patients received the agonistic anti-OX40 (CD134) antibody ivuxolimab. The dose-escalation cohort was approximately 85% male, with a mean age of approximately 61 years, ranging roughly 20 to 90. Findings of the study overall: CD4+ and CD8+ T cells in blood underwent clonal expansion by week 6 at 0.1 to 3.0 mg/kg.

The repertoire was sequenced with immunoSEQ multiplex PCR; TCRdb's copy has only in-frame clones and lacks some. This sample carries about 20,000 clones, under 75% of them seen once, and the ten largest clones take about 21%. This clone was seen once. Its antigen is unidentified. The sequence was obtained from an adult with an advanced solid tumor such as melanoma, head and neck, liver or kidney cancer. The specimen was CD4+ or CD8+ T cells sorted from blood, collected in a trial of the OX40 agonist ivuxolimab.

CDR3 sequence (DNA): TGTGCCAGCAGCTTAGTTCGGACTAGACCACCTCGCAATGAGCAGTTCTTC. Protein product: CASSLVRTRPPRNEQFF. The rearrangement links TRBV11-3 to TRBJ2-1, with 7 nucleotides matching TRBD2. V shed 1 base, J shed 6 bases, and the junction held 12 bases outside the gene matches. Per germline, CDR1 SGHNT and CDR2 YENEEA. The CDR3 has 17 residues.